The 8 T cell receptor beta chains below all came from one sample that was sequenced in a study of identical twins. TCRdb recomputed calls from the 5' RACE reads with MiXCR, one row per CDR3 protein. The sample comprises some 560,000 distinct CDR3 sequences, around a tenth of which are singletons, and around 3% rests with the top ten. The data also belong to a second study, concerning yellow fever vaccine responses in identical twins.

The sample consisted of PBMCs. These receptors were obtained from a woman aged 18-35 years in good health.

The chain carries TRBV4-1 and TRBJ2-6; a weak D match, TRBD1 (5 bases). The V end lost 4 bases, the J end lost 18 bases, and 28 bases lay between the germline ends. There are 16 residues in the CDR3. Looked up from germline, CDR1 is MGHRA and CDR2 is YSYEKL. The CDR3 sequence is CASSRLAGGANVQKTF. For the CDR3, the DNA is TGCGCCAGCAGCCGACTCGCTGGTGGGGCCAACGTCCAGAAGACTTTC.

This clonotype was picked up a small number of times. The chain has TRBV7-2 and TRBJ2-7, with D tentatively TRBD1 (5 bases). This CDR3 spans 15 amino acids. CDR1 and CDR2 (germline): SGHTA, FQGNSA. Trimming took off 2 bases at V and 3 bases at J, with 14 bases between the two ends. CDR3 region: CASSLTATVIYEQYF. DNA for the CDR3: TGTGCCAGCAGCTTAACTGCGACAGTCATCTACGAGCAGTACTTC.

In its sample, this clonotype was seen many times. The rearrangement links TRBV12-3 or TRBV12-4 to TRBJ2-5; 7 nucleotides line up with TRBD1. J was trimmed by 4 bases and V by 2 bases; bases with no gene match: 10. This CDR3 has 16 residues. In nucleotides, the CDR3 is TGTGCCAGCAGTTTAATACTCGACAGGGAAGGAGAGACCCAGTACTTC. Translation gives CASSLILDREGETQYF.

This clonotype was recorded at least ten times. The chain's CDR3 is CASSRGRTEAFF. The DNA for the CDR3 is TGTGCCAGCAGCCGTGGACGGACTGAAGCTTTCTTT. The chain combines TRBV12-3 or TRBV12-4 with TRBJ1-1; no firm D call. V lost 6 bases and J 5 bases, leaving 10 bases between the germline ends. CDR3 length: 12 residues.

This clonotype came up a few times. The genes are TRBV11-2 and TRBJ2-1; 7 nucleotides match TRBD2. The CDR3 extends over 15 amino acids. The germline gives CDR1 SGHAT, CDR2 FQNNGV. Trimming cost V 1 base and J 8 bases; bases outside gene matches: 8. The CDR3 sequence: CASSLGGRSGDEQFF. The CDR3 nucleotides read TGTGCCAGCAGCTTAGGCGGGAGAAGTGGTGATGAGCAGTTCTTC. The complete variable domain, with remaining parts taken from reference TRBV11-2 and TRBJ2-1, reads EAGVAQSPRYKIIEKRQSVAFWCNPISGHATLYWYQQILGQGPKLLIQFQNNGVVDDSQLPKDRFSAERLKGVDSTLKIQPAKLEDSAVYLCASSLGGRSGDEQFFGPGTRLTVL.

Ten or more counts support this clonotype. V is TRBV5-1 and J is TRBJ1-1; 8 bases are shared with TRBD1. The junction had 9 bases not matched to a gene; V was cut back by 4 bases and J by 4 bases. This CDR3 region has 15 residues. Looked up from germline, CDR1 is SGHRS and CDR2 is YFSETQ. CDR3 protein: CASSSRGQSGTEAFF. CDR3 nucleotide sequence: TGCGCCAGCAGCAGCAGGGGGCAGAGTGGCACTGAAGCTTTCTTT.

This clonotype was seen only a few times. V gene TRBV30 combines with J gene TRBJ2-5; a weak D match, TRBD1 (6 bases). The CDR3 covers 17 residues. Germline values: CDR1 GTSNPN, CDR2 SVGIG (reference sequence). V lost 5 bases and J lost 1, with 23 bases in between. CDR3 protein: CAWAPLPGHGSQETQYF. Here the CDR3 DNA reads TGTGCCTGGGCCCCCCTCCCGGGACACGGGTCCCAAGAGACCCAGTACTTC.

In its sample, this clonotype was seen a few times. This chain connects TRBV7-2 to TRBJ2-3, with D perhaps assigned TRBD1 or TRBD2 (5 bases each). V was pared by 2 bases and J by 2 bases, with 11 bases between. The CDR3 spans 15 residues. CDR1 and CDR2 (germline): SGHTA, FQGNSA. The CDR3 DNA follows: TGTGCCAGCAGCTTATGGGGGAGAGTCACAGATACGCAGTATTTT. This sequence encodes CASSLWGRVTDTQYF.